The table lists the clone carrying this TCR beta chain with many counts. The study amplified TCR beta CDR3 regions using RNA transcripts. Scientists carried out first-round RT-PCR using HTBI primers and then a second-round multiplex PCR. TCRdb called the multiplex PCR reads again in MiXCR, with one record for every CDR3 protein. The sample consists of about 410,000 distinct CDR3 sequences, approximately 20% of them appearing once. The sample is drawn from a study of Graves' ophthalmopathy and Graves' hyperthyroidism. Germline V gene lookup returns CDR1 SGHRS and CDR2 YFSETQ. The V end lost 5 bases, the J end lost 4 bases, and 7 bases lay between the germline ends. This CDR3 spans 12 amino acids.

Sequenced material: peripheral blood. The chain has TRBV5-1 and TRBJ2-1; D call uncertain. This receptor was taken from a young woman with Graves' ophthalmopathy. The CDR3 sequence: CASSPGYNEQFF. The CDR3 bases are TGCGCCAGCAGTCCCGGATACAATGAGCAGTTCTTC.